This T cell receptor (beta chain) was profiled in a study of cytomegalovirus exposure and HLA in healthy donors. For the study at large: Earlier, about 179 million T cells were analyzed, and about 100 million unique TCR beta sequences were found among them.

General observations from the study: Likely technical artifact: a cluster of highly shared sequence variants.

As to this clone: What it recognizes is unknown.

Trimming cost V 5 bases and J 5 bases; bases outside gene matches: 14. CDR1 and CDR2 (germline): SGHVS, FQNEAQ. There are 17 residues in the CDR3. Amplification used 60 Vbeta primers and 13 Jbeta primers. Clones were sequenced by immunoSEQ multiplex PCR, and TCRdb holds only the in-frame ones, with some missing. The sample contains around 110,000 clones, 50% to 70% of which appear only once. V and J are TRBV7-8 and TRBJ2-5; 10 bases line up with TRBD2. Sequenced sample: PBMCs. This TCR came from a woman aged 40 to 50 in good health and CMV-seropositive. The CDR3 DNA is TGTGCCAGCAGCACCCGACTAGCGGGCCTTTTCAGGGAGACCCAGTACTTC. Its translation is CASSTRLAGLFRETQYF.